Listed here is a single T cell receptor beta chain. Antigen: not known. The data were taken from a study of Graves' ophthalmopathy and Graves' hyperthyroidism. Study results and limitations: For separating ophthalmopathy from stable hyperthyroidism, a 13-signature model gave 87.88% sensitivity and roughly 79% specificity.

CDR3 regions of TCR beta were amplified from RNA transcripts. RT-PCR in the first round used HTBI primers; a second-round multiplex PCR followed. One entry per CDR3 protein results from TCRdb running MiXCR on the multiplex PCR reads. Here the sample spans roughly 610,000 distinct CDR3 sequences, 22% being singletons. The receptor was isolated from a woman between 18 and 29 years old with stable Graves' hyperthyroidism. Some clones in this sample may be carry-over from other donors' samples. Input material: peripheral blood.

CDR3 loop: CASSPPVGQNTEAFF. In DNA form, the CDR3 reads TGTGCCAGCTCACCACCCGTGGGACAGAACACTGAAGCTTTCTTT. This chain joins TRBV18 and TRBJ1-1, with D maybe TRBD1 (6 bases). CDR3 length: 15 amino acids. V lost 0 bases to trimming and J lost 1 base, with 9 bases between them. Germline loops: CDR1 KGHSH, CDR2 LQKENI.